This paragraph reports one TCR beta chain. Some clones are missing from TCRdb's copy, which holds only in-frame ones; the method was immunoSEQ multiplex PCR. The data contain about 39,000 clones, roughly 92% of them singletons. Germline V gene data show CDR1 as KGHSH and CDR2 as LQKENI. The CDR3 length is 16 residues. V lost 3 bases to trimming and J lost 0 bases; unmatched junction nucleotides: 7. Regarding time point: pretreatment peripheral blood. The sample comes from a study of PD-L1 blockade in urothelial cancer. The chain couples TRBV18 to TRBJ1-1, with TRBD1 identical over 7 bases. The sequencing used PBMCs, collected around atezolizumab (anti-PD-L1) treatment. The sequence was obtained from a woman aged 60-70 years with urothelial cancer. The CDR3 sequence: CASSPKYGTVNTEAFF. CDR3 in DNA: TGTGCCAGCTCACCTAAGTATGGGACAGTGAACACTGAAGCTTTCTTT.